This T cell receptor beta chain was sequenced for a study of OX40 agonist ivuxolimab in advanced cancers. A remark on this clone: Its antigen is not identified.

The CDR3 runs 17 residues. Germline V gives CDR1 LGHNA, CDR2 YSLEER. With 1 base clipped from V and 4 bases from J, the junction kept 9 bases outside the gene matches. Study outcomes and limitations: Expanded clones tended on average to be more numerous among CD8+ T cells than CD4+.

Here immunoSEQ multiplex PCR was the method, and the copy in TCRdb shows in-frame clones only, minus some. This table holds under 60,000 clones, approximately 86% found once. The V gene is TRBV4-3, the J gene TRBJ2-5; TRBD1 matches at 10 bases. This TCR came from an adult with an advanced solid tumor such as melanoma, head and neck, liver or kidney cancer. The starting material was CD4+ or CD8+ T cells sorted from blood, obtained in a trial of the OX40 agonist ivuxolimab. CDR3 sequence reads: CASSQGGQGKEGETQYF. CDR3 DNA: TGCGCCAGCAGCCAAGGGGGACAGGGGAAAGAAGGAGAGACCCAGTACTTC.